This record concerns one TCR beta chain sequence. What it binds is unknown. Unmatched junction bases numbered 8, after V lost 9 bases and J lost 0 bases. The CDR3 extends over 14 amino acids. Germline V gene sequence: CDR1 SGHRS, CDR2 YFSETQ. The data were taken from a study of vaccination effects on CD4 cells after COVID-19. CD4+ T cells specific for antigen were expanded with viral peptide pools by the ViraFEST assay before sequencing. The authors isolated CD4+ T cells after more than eight days of culture. The culture medium for about 2 million PBMC per well included roughly 9.2 IU/ml IL-2 and about 10 ug/ml peptides. Libraries were prepared by immunoSEQ multiplex PCR; TCRdb keeps only in-frame clonotypes and omits some of them. This sample has 50,000 or so clones, with 80% to 85% found just once. Study observations and caveats: Whether induced by infection or by vaccine, clones showed marked clonal contraction late after vaccination.

The specimen was CD4+ T cells from PBMCs cultured with HCoV-229E spike peptides, collected before COVID-19 vaccination. V gene TRBV5-1 combines with J gene TRBJ1-1, with 7 bases that match TRBD1. This clonotype originated in a human donor who received a COVID-19 vaccine. Written as DNA, the CDR3 is TGCGCCACCCAGGAGGGGGCGATGAACACTGAAGCTTTCTTT. It codes for CATQEGAMNTEAFF.